Included here is one TCR beta chain sequence, with context. Using RNA transcripts, the TCR beta CDR3 regions were amplified. First-round RT-PCR with HTBI primers preceded a second-round multiplex PCR. TCRdb called the multiplex PCR reads again in MiXCR, with one record for every CDR3 protein. Here the sample spans about 370,000 distinct CDR3 sequences, about 16% being singletons. The record originates from a study of Graves' ophthalmopathy and Graves' hyperthyroidism. This CDR3 has 14 amino acids. The V gene's germline CDR1 is MNHNS and CDR2 SASEGT. The J segment lost 6 bases and the V segment lost 6 bases, leaving 6 bases of the junction unmatched.

The clonotype originates from a young woman with Graves' ophthalmopathy. Sample: peripheral blood. This chain links TRBV6-1 with TRBJ1-5; 9 nucleotides match TRBD1. CDR3 sequence reads: CASSTGGAGQPQHF. As DNA, the CDR3 is TGTGCCAGCAGCACAGGGGGCGCGGGTCAGCCCCAGCATTTT.